This section outlines one T cell receptor beta chain sequence together with its context. Its antigen is as yet unknown. Reasons for excluding patients were uncontrolled infection, other autoimmune disease, pregnancy or lactation. Diagnosis relied on clinical symptoms, serum thyroxine and TRAb, thyroid ultrasound and orbital computed tomography. Germline values: CDR1 SGHRS, CDR2 YFSETQ. CDR3 length equals 13 residues. Trimming cost V 3 bases and J 5 bases, with 11 bases left between them. These data come from a study of T cells in Graves' hyperthyroidism and ophthalmopathy. Study-wide results and limits: The model anticipated ophthalmopathy a median approximately 6.7 months pre-onset. Researchers found most expanded thyroid clonotypes above 0.001 in blood as well.

RNA transcripts served as the template for amplifying TCR beta CDR3 regions. With the HTBI primer set, the TCR CDR3 went through a first round of RT-PCR. TCRdb redid the calling of the multiplex PCR reads with MiXCR, one entry per CDR3 protein. This table has 730,000 or so distinct CDR3 sequences, under 20% appearing once. The receptor was isolated from a woman aged 50 to 60 with Graves' hyperthyroidism that later progressed to Graves' ophthalmopathy. The rearrangement joins TRBV5-1 to TRBJ1-2; unclear D gene. The sample was blood. The CDR3 DNA reads as TGCGCCAGCAGCTCCCCCACCTCTTATGGCTACACCTTC. Translated: CASSSPTSYGYTF.